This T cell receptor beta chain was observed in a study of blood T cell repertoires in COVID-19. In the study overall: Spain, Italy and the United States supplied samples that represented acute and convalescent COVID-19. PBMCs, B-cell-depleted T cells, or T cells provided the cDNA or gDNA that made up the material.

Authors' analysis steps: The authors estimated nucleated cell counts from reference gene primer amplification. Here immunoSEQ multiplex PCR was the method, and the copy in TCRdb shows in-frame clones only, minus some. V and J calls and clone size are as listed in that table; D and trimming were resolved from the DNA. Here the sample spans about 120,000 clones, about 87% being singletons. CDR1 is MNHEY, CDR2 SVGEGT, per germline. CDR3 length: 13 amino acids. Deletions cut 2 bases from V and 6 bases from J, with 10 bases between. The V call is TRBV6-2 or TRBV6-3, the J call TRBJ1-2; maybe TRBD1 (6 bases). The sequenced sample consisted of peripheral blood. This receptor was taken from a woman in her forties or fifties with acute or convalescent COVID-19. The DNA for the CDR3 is TGTGCCAGCAGTTACACCGGGACACATGGCTACACCTTC. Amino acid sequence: CASSYTGTHGYTF.